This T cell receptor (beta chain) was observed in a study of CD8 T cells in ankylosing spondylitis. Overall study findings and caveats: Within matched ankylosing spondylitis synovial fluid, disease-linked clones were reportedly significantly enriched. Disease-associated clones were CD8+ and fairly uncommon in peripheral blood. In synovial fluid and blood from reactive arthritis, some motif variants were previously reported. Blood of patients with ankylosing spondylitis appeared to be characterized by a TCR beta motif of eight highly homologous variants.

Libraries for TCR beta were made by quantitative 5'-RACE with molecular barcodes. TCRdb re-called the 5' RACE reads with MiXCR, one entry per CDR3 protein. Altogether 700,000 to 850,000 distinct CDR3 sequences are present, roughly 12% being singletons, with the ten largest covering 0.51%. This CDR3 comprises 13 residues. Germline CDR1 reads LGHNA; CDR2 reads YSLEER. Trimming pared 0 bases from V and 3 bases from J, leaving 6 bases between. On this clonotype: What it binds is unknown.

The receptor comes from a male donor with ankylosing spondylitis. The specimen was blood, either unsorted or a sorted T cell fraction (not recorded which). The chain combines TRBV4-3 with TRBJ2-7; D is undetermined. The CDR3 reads CASSQDLVYEQYF. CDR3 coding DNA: TGCGCCAGCAGCCAAGATCTCGTCTACGAGCAGTACTTC.